This T cell receptor beta chain is from a study of blood T cell repertoires in COVID-19. Looking at the study overall: The United States, Italy and Spain provided the acute and convalescent COVID-19 samples. In each case, the material was cDNA or gDNA derived from T cells, B-cell-depleted T cells, or PBMCs.

Germline values: CDR1 MDHEN, CDR2 SYDVKM. The germline V and J ends were trimmed by 3 bases and 5 bases, with 13 bases remaining between them. There are 14 residues in the CDR3. Original data processing: By means of reference gene primer amplification, nucleated cell counts were estimated. The data were produced by immunoSEQ multiplex PCR, yet TCRdb's version contains in-frame clones alone and is incomplete. Clone size and the V and J calls come from that table; the DNA yielded D and trimming. Found here are about 71,000 clones, about nine tenths of them singletons; the top ten hold about 5.1%. The TCR sequence derives from a woman aged 18-30 years with acute or convalescent COVID-19. This chain joins TRBV28 and TRBJ1-2; D is uncertain. Sequenced sample: peripheral blood. The CDR3 bases are TGTGCCAGCAGTTTTCGGGGTTTGGATTATGGCTACACCTTC. Translating gives CASSFRGLDYGYTF.